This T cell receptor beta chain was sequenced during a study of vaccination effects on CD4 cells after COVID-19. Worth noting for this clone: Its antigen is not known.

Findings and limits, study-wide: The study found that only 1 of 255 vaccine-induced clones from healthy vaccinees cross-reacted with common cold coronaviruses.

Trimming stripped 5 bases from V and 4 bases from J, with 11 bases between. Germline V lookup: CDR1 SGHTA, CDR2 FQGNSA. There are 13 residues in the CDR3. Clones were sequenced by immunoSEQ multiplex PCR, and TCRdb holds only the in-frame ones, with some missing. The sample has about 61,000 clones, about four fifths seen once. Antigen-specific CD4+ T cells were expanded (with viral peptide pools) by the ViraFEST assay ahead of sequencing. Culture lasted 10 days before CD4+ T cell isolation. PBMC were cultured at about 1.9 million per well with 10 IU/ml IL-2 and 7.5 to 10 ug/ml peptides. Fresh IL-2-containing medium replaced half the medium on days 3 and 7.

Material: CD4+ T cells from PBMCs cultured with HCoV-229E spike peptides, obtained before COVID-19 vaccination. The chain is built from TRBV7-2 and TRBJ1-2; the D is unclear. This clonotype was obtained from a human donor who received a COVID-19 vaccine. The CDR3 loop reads CASSPQNTYGYTF. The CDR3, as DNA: TGTGCCAGCAGCCCCCAGAACACCTATGGCTACACCTTC.